These 30 T cell receptor beta chains were sequenced from one sample in a study of cytomegalovirus exposure and HLA in healthy donors. This PCR relied on a set of 60 Vbeta primers and 13 Jbeta primers. Profiling relied on immunoSEQ multiplex PCR, and the TCRdb table lists in-frame clones only, not all of them. Of tens of thousands of clones listed, 77% are singletons. Sequencing was done on a sample of PBMCs. These receptors all stem from a female donor in good health and CMV-seronegative.

The rearrangement uses TRBV27 and TRBJ2-7; D gene unclear. The germline V and J ends were trimmed by 10 bases and 0 bases, with 7 bases remaining between them. Germline V CDR1 and CDR2: MNHEY, SMNVEV (reference sequence). This CDR3 region has 11 residues. In nucleotides, the CDR3 is TGTGCCACGTGGAGCTCCTACGAGCAGTACTTC. It specifies CATWSSYEQYF.

The chain is built from TRBV9 and TRBJ2-7; possible D gene TRBD2, 7 bases. Germline V gives CDR1 SGDLS, CDR2 YYNGEE. This CDR3 has 14 residues. Trimming stripped 3 bases from V and 5 bases from J, with 15 bases between. This chain's CDR3 is CASSGEWEGDEQYF. For the CDR3, the DNA is TGTGCCAGCAGCGGGGAGTGGGAGGGGGACGAGCAGTACTTC.

The V call is TRBV18, the J call TRBJ2-5; D might be TRBD1 (6 bases). The V end was cut by 3 bases, the J end by 2 bases, with 13 bases between. CDR1 is KGHSH, CDR2 LQKENI, per germline. The CDR3 is 15 amino acids. DNA for the CDR3: TGTGCCAGCTCACCCCTGACAGGTTCGCAAGAGACCCAGTACTTC. This translates into CASSPLTGSQETQYF.

CDR3 sequence (DNA): TGTGCCAGTAGTAAACGACTAGCGCTGGGGGAGCAGTACTTC. Translating it yields CASSKRLALGEQYF. J is TRBJ2-7 and V is TRBV19; 8 bases match TRBD2. Germline V gene sequence: CDR1 LNHDA, CDR2 SQIVND (reference sequence). The CDR3 covers 14 residues. V shed 4 bases and J 7 bases; nucleotides not matched to a gene: 9.

This chain joins TRBV5-1 and TRBJ1-6; TRBD1 might be the D (6 bases). In germline, CDR1 is SGHRS, CDR2 YFSETQ. This CDR3 has 12 residues. The V and J ends lost 7 bases and 7 bases respectively, with 9 bases between them. CDR3 in DNA: TGCGCCAGCGGAACAGGGAATTCACCCCTCCACTTT. Translation gives CASGTGNSPLHF. Together with reference TRBV5-1 and TRBJ1-6, the CDR3 gives the full variable domain: KAGVTQTPRYLIKTRGQQVTLSCSPISGHRSVSWYQQTPGQGLQFLFEYFSETQRNKGNFPGRFSGRQFSNSRSEMNVSTLELGDSALYLCASGTGNSPLHFGNGTRLTVT.

The chain is built from TRBV15 and TRBJ1-2; 7 positions match TRBD1. Trimming cost V 2 bases and J 3 bases; bases outside gene matches: 3. Per germline, CDR1 LNHNV and CDR2 YYDKDF (reference sequence). The CDR3 is 14 amino acids. CDR3 protein: CATSRQGGDYGYTF. CDR3 bases: TGTGCCACCAGCAGACAGGGGGGAGACTATGGCTACACCTTC.

The CDR3 protein is CASSPASSGGATDTQYF. The CDR3 DNA reads TGTGCCAGCAGCCCAGCAAGTAGCGGGGGGGCCACAGATACGCAGTATTTT. This chain links TRBV4-2 with TRBJ2-3; 11 bases match TRBD2. Germline trimming cut 4 bases from V and 2 bases from J; bases unmatched to any gene: 8. The V gene's germline CDR1 is LGHNA and CDR2 YNFKEQ. The CDR3 consists of 17 residues.

The chain has TRBV27 and TRBJ1-1; D remains ambiguous. The CDR3 is 15 residues long. CDR1 is MNHEY, CDR2 SMNVEV, per germline (reference sequence). The ends were cut back, 0 bases at V and 2 bases at J, with 10 bases in the middle. The CDR3 DNA reads TGTGCCAGCAGTTTATCCCTCGACATTAACACTGAAGCTTTCTTT. Encoded protein: CASSLSLDINTEAFF.

The rearrangement links TRBV5-4 to TRBJ2-2; possibly TRBD1 for D (8 bases). The CDR3 runs to 16 residues. The V gene lost 5 bases and the J gene lost 2 bases, with 16 bases spanning the gap. Germline values: CDR1 SGHNT, CDR2 YYREEE (reference sequence). As DNA, the CDR3 is TGTGCCAGCAGTCCCGGGGGGACAGGTAACACCGGGGAGCTGTTTTTT. As protein: CASSPGGTGNTGELFF.

This clone was counted between two and nine times. The V gene is TRBV23-1, the J gene TRBJ2-3, with 8 bases aligning to TRBD2. TRBV23-1 is recorded as an ORF, its role being uncertain. Trimming took 7 bases from V and 2 from J; bases not matched to a gene: 23. CDR3 length: 20 residues. CDR3 region: CASTCPGGAGTRGITDTQYF. CDR3 bases: TGCGCCAGCACCTGCCCCGGGGGCGCCGGGACTAGAGGAATCACAGATACGCAGTATTTT.

This clone is a singleton in its sample. The chain uses TRBV7-2 and TRBJ2-1, with 8 bases aligning to TRBD2. Germline assignment: CDR1 SGHTA and CDR2 FQGNSA. The junction had 11 bases not matched to a gene; V was cut back by 4 bases and J by 0 bases. The CDR3 has 18 residues. The CDR3 DNA is TGTGCCAGCAGCTCCCGCCCTCTAGCGGGCAGCTCCTACAATGAGCAGTTCTTC. Residues: CASSSRPLAGSSYNEQFF.

About this clone: Since no conserved phenylalanine or tryptophan closes the CDR3, a read error is the likely cause. The DNA is omitted, as the CDR3 cannot be located on it reliably, and the CDR3 follows TCRdb's listing. The CDR3 reads CSADRGNTEPFL. The chain joins TRBV29-1 to TRBJ1-1; the D call of TRBD1 is as the table states it, not checked on the DNA. In germline, CDR1 is SQVTM, CDR2 ANQGSEA. The CDR3 spans 12 amino acids, including both terminal residues.

This chain links TRBV28 with TRBJ2-3, with 12 bases that match TRBD2. Germline CDR1 is MDHEN and CDR2 is SYDVKM. CDR3 length: 18 residues. J gave up 1 base and V 3 bases, and 8 bases lay outside the gene matches. CDR3 in DNA: TGTGCCAGCAGTTTCCTTGATGGACTAGCGGGACGCACAGATACGCAGTATTTT. Its protein product is CASSFLDGLAGRTDTQYF.

This clone was observed a few times. The V call is TRBV5-1, the J call TRBJ2-7; 8 nucleotides line up with TRBD2. This CDR3 is built from 15 residues. Per the germline V gene, CDR1 is SGHRS and CDR2 is YFSETQ. The V segment lost 3 bases and the J segment 4 bases; nucleotides outside the gene matches: 9. The CDR3 DNA is TGCGCCAGCAGCTCACCAGCGGGAGTTGGGTACGAGCAGTACTTC. Translating gives CASSSPAGVGYEQYF.

The chain recombines TRBV30 with TRBJ1-2, with TRBD1 matching 7 bases. CDR3 length: 16 residues. The trim removed 3 bases at V and 4 bases at J, leaving 14 bases unmatched. The V gene's germline CDR1 is GTSNPN and CDR2 SVGIG (reference sequence). CDR3 nucleotide sequence: TGTGCCTGGAGCCCCAGGGCGACAGGGAGTTCCTATGGCTACACCTTC. It encodes CAWSPRATGSSYGYTF.

In the case of this clone: One junction end disagrees with the germline gene, perhaps due to a read error. Here the CDR3 reads CASCLSGGGGETQYF. As DNA, the CDR3 is TGTGCCAGCTGTTTATCGGGAGGGGGAGGGGAGACCCAGTACTTC. This sequence joins TRBV28 and TRBJ2-5; 8 positions agree with TRBD2. CDR3 size: 15 residues. CDR1 is MDHEN, CDR2 SYDVKM, per germline.

The chain has TRBV2 and TRBJ1-2; maybe TRBD1 (5 bases). Trimming left V 7 bases short and J 6 bases short, with 15 bases between. CDR3 length: 13 amino acids. Germline values: CDR1 SNHLY, CDR2 FYNNEI. The CDR3 sequence is CASKVQGGDGYTF. In nucleotides, the CDR3 is TGTGCCAGCAAGGTCCAGGGTGGGGATGGCTACACCTTC.

The CDR3 here is CASSQDRAGPIYEQYF. CDR3 in DNA: TGTGCCAGCAGCCAAGATCGTGCAGGGCCAATCTACGAGCAGTACTTC. The rearrangement uses TRBV4-2 and TRBJ2-7; weak D call: TRBD1 (5 bases). The ends were cut back, 0 bases at V and 3 bases at J, with 15 bases in the middle. In germline, CDR1 is LGHNA, CDR2 YNFKEQ. There are 16 residues in the CDR3.

The gene calls are TRBV5-6 and TRBJ2-7; possibly TRBD2 for D (6 bases). V was trimmed by 4 bases and J by 4 bases, leaving 12 bases between them. The CDR3 runs to 13 residues. CDR1 and CDR2 (germline): SGHDT, YYEEEE. CDR3 nucleotide sequence: TGTGCCAGCAGCGGGGGGACGGCTTACGAGCAGTACTTC. Encoded protein: CASSGGTAYEQYF. Full variable domain (remainder filled in from reference TRBV5-6 and TRBJ2-7): DAGVTQSPTHLIKTRGQQVTLRCSPKSGHDTVSWYQQALGQGPQFIFQYYEEEERQRGNFPDRFSGHQFPNYSSELNVNALLLGDSALYLCASSGGTAYEQYFGPGTRLTVT.

The rearrangement joins TRBV19 to TRBJ1-2; TRBD1 matches 11 bases. Unmatched junction bases numbered 9, after V lost 4 bases and J lost 8 bases. Germline loops: CDR1 LNHDA, CDR2 SQIVND (reference sequence). The CDR3 extends over 15 amino acids. The CDR3 reads CASSTGQGAIGGYTF. CDR3 nucleotides: TGTGCCAGTAGTACCGGACAGGGGGCGATAGGAGGCTACACCTTC.

V and J are TRBV5-6 and TRBJ2-1; perhaps TRBD1 as D (5 bases). The germline CDR1 and CDR2 sequences are SGHDT and YYEEEE. The CDR3 spans 15 residues. Deletions cut 2 bases from V and 5 bases from J, with 14 bases between. The CDR3 coding sequence is TGTGCCAGCAGCTTACCCCTAGGGGTAAACAATGAGCAGTTCTTC. As protein: CASSLPLGVNNEQFF.

This chain joins TRBV30 and TRBJ1-1; unclear D gene. The CDR3 length is 12 residues. The ends were cut back, 5 bases at V and 4 bases at J, with 11 bases in the middle. Germline V lookup: CDR1 GTSNPN, CDR2 SVGIG (reference sequence). This CDR3 is CAWRRESTEAFF. The CDR3 DNA reads as TGTGCCTGGCGACGGGAGAGCACTGAAGCTTTCTTT. The variable domain in full, completed from reference TRBV30 and TRBJ1-1, reads SQTIHQWPATLVQPVGSPLSLECTVEGTSNPNLYWYRQAAGRGLQLLFYSVGIGQISSEVPQNLSASRPQDRQFILSSKKLLLSDSGFYLCAWRRESTEAFFGQGTRLTVV.

V usage is TRBV30 and J usage is TRBJ2-5; TRBD1 matches at 8 bases. Germline loops: CDR1 GTSNPN, CDR2 SVGIG (reference sequence). The length of the CDR3 is 15 residues. Germline trimming cut 1 base from V and 0 bases from J; bases unmatched to any gene: 4. Here the CDR3 DNA reads TGTGCCTGGAGTGGAGGACAGGGTAACCAAGAGACCCAGTACTTC. Translating gives CAWSGGQGNQETQYF.

This chain uses TRBV27 with TRBJ2-5, with D unclear. Germline V gene sequence: CDR1 MNHEY, CDR2 SMNVEV (reference sequence). This CDR3 has 13 residues. Trimming pared 2 bases from V and 2 bases from J, leaving 6 bases between. CDR3 sequence: CASSLTYQETQYF. The CDR3 DNA sequence: TGTGCCAGCAGTTTAACATATCAAGAGACCCAGTACTTC.

This clone is termed medium-sized. The chain has TRBV4-2 and TRBJ1-1; the D is unclear. Trimming removed 1 base from V and 1 base from J, with 7 bases in between. Germline-derived CDR1 and CDR2 are LGHNA and YNFKEQ. There are 14 residues in the CDR3. CDR3 nucleotides: TGTGCCAGCAGCCAAGTCTCGGGGAACACTGAAGCTTTCTTT. As protein: CASSQVSGNTEAFF.

The chain links TRBV20-1 to TRBJ2-7; 7 bases align to TRBD2. Germline V gene data show CDR1 as DFQATT and CDR2 as SNEGSKA (reference sequence). V dropped 6 bases and J dropped 4; count of bases not matched to a gene: 3. The CDR3 has 11 residues. CDR3 residues: CSAERGYEQYF. The CDR3 DNA sequence: TGCAGTGCGGAGCGGGGTTACGAGCAGTACTTC.

J is TRBJ2-3 and V is TRBV7-2, with a tentative D call TRBD1 (6 bases). CDR1 is SGHTA and CDR2 is FQGNSA in the germline V gene. Trimming left V 0 bases short and J 6 bases short, with 7 bases between. The CDR3 consists of 13 residues. The CDR3 is CASSLARGDTQYF. The CDR3 nucleotides are TGTGCCAGCAGCTTAGCGAGGGGGGATACGCAGTATTTT.

Only one count was recorded for this clone. This sample includes further DNA sequences coding for the same CDR3. The chain couples TRBV29-1 to TRBJ1-2; D uncertain. The CDR3 is 11 amino acids. Germline V CDR1 and CDR2: SQVTM, ANQGSEA. Trimming stripped 1 base from V and 7 bases from J, with 7 bases between. This CDR3 reads CSVEGRGGYTF. In DNA form, the CDR3 reads TGCAGCGTTGAAGGTCGGGGTGGCTACACCTTC. The whole variable domain, filled in from reference TRBV29-1 and TRBJ1-2, reads SAVISQKPSRDICQRGTSLTIQCQVDSQVTMMFWYRQQPGQSLTLIATANQGSEATYESGFVIDKFPISRPNLTFSTLTVSNMSPEDSSIYLCSVEGRGGYTFGSGTRLTVV.

The table lists this clone with a count of one. The chain recombines TRBV4-3 with TRBJ2-6; tentatively, D is TRBD2 (6 bases). There are 17 residues in the CDR3. V was trimmed by 1 base and J by 2 bases, leaving 12 bases between them. From germline, CDR1 is LGHNA and CDR2 YSLEER. DNA of the CDR3: TGCGCCAGCAGCCAAGTCTCCCCGGGAGCTGGGGCCAACGTCCTGACTTTC. Amino acid sequence: CASSQVSPGAGANVLTF.

This sequence joins TRBV7-2 and TRBJ1-5, with D perhaps matching TRBD1 (5 bases). The germline gives CDR1 SGHTA, CDR2 FQGNSA. The length of the CDR3 is 13 residues. The germline V and J ends were trimmed by 1 base and 6 bases, with 7 bases remaining between them. Here the CDR3 reads CASSLGGVQPQHF. The DNA of the CDR3 is TGTGCCAGCAGCTTAGGGGGCGTTCAGCCCCAGCATTTT.